These 20 T cell receptor beta chains came from one sample sequenced in a study of cytomegalovirus exposure and HLA in healthy donors. The PCR used 60 Vbeta and 13 Jbeta primers. The data were produced by immunoSEQ multiplex PCR, yet TCRdb's version contains in-frame clones alone and is incomplete. The repertoire holds 95,000 to 150,000 clones, with around three fifths as singletons. Sequenced material: PBMCs. These receptors were taken from a middle-aged woman in good health and CMV-seropositive.

The chain is built from TRBV7-8 and TRBJ2-1, with TRBD2 identical over 10 bases. The J segment lost 5 bases and the V segment lost 4 bases, leaving 8 bases of the junction unmatched. CDR3 length: 16 amino acids. The germline V gene has CDR1 SGHVS and CDR2 FQNEAQ. CDR3 coding DNA: TGTGCCAGCAGCTCCAAGACTAGCGGGCGCAACAATGAGCAGTTCTTC. Amino acids: CASSSKTSGRNNEQFF. Combining the CDR3 with reference TRBV7-8 and TRBJ2-1 gives the whole variable domain GAGVSQSPRYKVAKRGQDVALRCDPISGHVSLFWYQQALGQGPEFLTYFQNEAQLDKSGLPSDRFFAERPEGSVSTLKIQRTQQEDSAVYLCASSSKTSGRNNEQFFGPGTRLTVL.

This chain uses TRBV18 with TRBJ1-2; D is unclear. Germline V gene sequence: CDR1 KGHSH, CDR2 LQKENI. CDR3 length: 11 amino acids. V was pared by 2 bases and J by 6 bases, with 4 bases between. In nucleotides, the CDR3 is TGTGCCAGCTCACCATCCGATGGCTACACCTTC. The encoded protein is CASSPSDGYTF.

The V and J genes are TRBV15 and TRBJ2-1; TRBD1 matches 8 bases. CDR3 length: 16 amino acids. Germline V gives CDR1 LNHNV, CDR2 YYDKDF (reference sequence). The V segment lost 0 bases and the J segment 10 bases; nucleotides outside the gene matches: 11. This CDR3 reads CATSRDRSQGAKEQFF. CDR3 nucleotides: TGTGCCACCAGCAGAGATAGAAGCCAGGGGGCAAAGGAGCAGTTCTTC.

The genes are TRBV2 and TRBJ1-4, with TRBD1 identical over 11 bases. This CDR3 region has 14 residues. CDR1 is SNHLY and CDR2 is FYNNEI in the germline V gene. V gave up 6 bases and J gave up 7 bases; unmatched junction bases: 4. In DNA, the CDR3 is TGTGCCAGCAGGGCCGGGACAGGGGGTGAAAAACTGTTTTTT. It specifies CASRAGTGGEKLFF.

This clone appeared a few times. The gene calls are TRBV2 and TRBJ2-7, with 8 bases matching TRBD2. The trim removed 7 bases at V and 4 bases at J, leaving 12 bases unmatched. CDR3 size: 15 residues. Germline CDR1 is SNHLY and CDR2 is FYNNEI. The CDR3 bases are TGTGCCAGCAAGAGTACGGGACTAGGTTCTTACGAGCAGTACTTC. It yields the protein CASKSTGLGSYEQYF.

This clone was picked up one time. V and J are TRBV11-2 and TRBJ2-7; TRBD1 matches 12 bases. The germline gives CDR1 SGHAT, CDR2 FQNNGV. The CDR3 is 15 residues long. V was clipped by 5 bases and J by 7 bases; unmatched bases: 9. The CDR3 spells CASSRPGQGAWEQYF. CDR3 in DNA: TGTGCCAGCAGCCGGCCGGGACAGGGGGCTTGGGAGCAGTACTTC.

The chain recombines TRBV15 with TRBJ1-5; weak D call: TRBD1 (5 bases). The CDR3 has 14 amino acids. Germline CDR1 and CDR2: LNHNV and YYDKDF (reference sequence). V lost 6 bases to trimming and J lost 5 bases, with 14 bases between them. The CDR3 here is CATSSGGGHQPQHF. CDR3 nucleotides: TGTGCCACCAGTAGTGGCGGGGGACATCAGCCCCAGCATTTT.

This clone appeared a few times. This chain uses TRBV4-2 with TRBJ1-6; no clear D. The V gene lost 0 bases and the J gene lost 10 bases, with 10 bases spanning the gap. The germline CDR1 and CDR2 sequences are LGHNA and YNFKEQ. The CDR3 totals 14 residues. The CDR3 DNA reads as TGTGCCAGCAGCCAAGACTCAGGCCAGTCACCCCTCCACTTT. Translated, it gives CASSQDSGQSPLHF.

The J gene is TRBJ2-5, the V gene TRBV7-3; tentative D call: TRBD1 (6 bases). The CDR3 is 15 amino acids. The V end lost 3 bases, the J end lost 4 bases, and 15 bases lay between the germline ends. Germline lookup yields CDR1 SGHTA and CDR2 FQGTGA. The CDR3 DNA reads as TGTGCCAGCAGCTTTAAACCAGGACAGAGAGAGACCCAGTACTTC. Translated: CASSFKPGQRETQYF.

The genes are TRBV10-3 and TRBJ1-5, with TRBD1 matching 9 bases. Germline CDR1 ENHRY, CDR2 SYGVKD. The CDR3 consists of 15 residues. Unmatched junction bases numbered 3, after V lost 6 bases and J lost 0 bases. The CDR3: CAIRGDRASNQPQHF. The CDR3 DNA is TGTGCCATCAGGGGGGACAGGGCTAGCAATCAGCCCCAGCATTTT.

The chain recombines TRBV5-1 with TRBJ2-7; a weak D match, TRBD1 (6 bases). CDR1 and CDR2 from the germline V gene are SGHRS and YFSETQ. V was pared by 5 bases and J by 0 bases, with 18 bases between. This CDR3 has 16 residues. CDR3 residues: CASSSSGVGGSYEQYF. The CDR3 region has the DNA TGCGCCAGCAGTTCATCAGGGGTAGGGGGCTCCTACGAGCAGTACTTC. The entire variable domain, with the rest obtained from reference TRBV5-1 and TRBJ2-7, is as follows: KAGVTQTPRYLIKTRGQQVTLSCSPISGHRSVSWYQQTPGQGLQFLFEYFSETQRNKGNFPGRFSGRQFSNSRSEMNVSTLELGDSALYLCASSSSGVGGSYEQYFGPGTRLTVT.

The V and J genes are TRBV6-4 and TRBJ2-7; the match to TRBD1 covers 11 bases. With V trimmed by 7 bases and J by 5 bases, 7 bases remained unmatched. Germline V gene sequence: CDR1 MRHNA, CDR2 SNTAGT. The CDR3 loop spans 14 amino acids. CDR3 coding DNA: TGTGCCAGCATGGACAGGGGGCCTCCTAACGAGCAGTACTTC. Amino acids: CASMDRGPPNEQYF.

The genes are TRBV9 and TRBJ1-4; D is unresolved. The CDR3 consists of 14 residues. Germline V gene data show CDR1 as SGDLS and CDR2 as YYNGEE. Trimming took 3 bases from V and 0 from J, leaving 6 bases between them. The CDR3: CASSAQATNEKLFF. The CDR3 DNA reads as TGTGCCAGCAGCGCGCAGGCAACTAATGAAAAACTGTTTTTT. Using reference TRBV9 and TRBJ1-4 for the parts outside the CDR3, the full variable domain is DSGVTQTPKHLITATGQRVTLRCSPRSGDLSVYWYQQSLDQGLQFLIQYYNGEERAKGNILERFSAQQFPDLHSELNLSSLELGDSALYFCASSAQATNEKLFFGSGTQLSVL.

This clone has a handful of counts. The rearrangement uses TRBV10-1 and TRBJ1-1; no reliable D call. The germline gives CDR1 WNHNN, CDR2 SYGVQD (reference sequence). V shed 3 bases and J shed 1 base, with 6 bases lying between them. This CDR3 has 13 amino acids. CDR3: CASSDPGNTEAFF. The CDR3 region has the DNA TGCGCCAGCAGTGACCCAGGGAACACTGAAGCTTTCTTT.

V is TRBV5-6 and J is TRBJ1-2; D possibly corresponds to TRBD1 (6 bases). V was cut by 4 bases and J by 7 bases, with 20 bases left in between. CDR3 length equals 15 residues. Germline values: CDR1 SGHDT, CDR2 YYEEEE. The CDR3 region is CASSLPNRDLSGYTF. The CDR3 DNA reads TGTGCCAGCAGCCTCCCTAACAGGGATTTAAGTGGCTACACCTTC.

Concerning this clone itself: At one boundary the junction diverges from the germline segment, which might be a read error. The genes are TRBV5-1 and TRBJ1-2, with D unresolved. The CDR3 consists of 14 residues. Germline loops: CDR1 SGHRS, CDR2 YFSETQ. The CDR3 loop is CASSLERTNYGYPF. The CDR3 bases are TGCGCCAGCAGCTTGGAACGGACTAACTATGGCTACCCCTTC.

The J gene is TRBJ1-4, the V gene TRBV15, with 8 bases matching TRBD1. Germline V gene sequence: CDR1 LNHNV, CDR2 YYDKDF (reference sequence). Trimming took 2 bases from V and 5 from J; bases not matched to a gene: 7. This CDR3 has 16 amino acids. CDR3 loop: CATSRTPGQANEKLFF. The CDR3 DNA reads as TGTGCCACCAGCAGAACTCCGGGACAGGCAAATGAAAAACTGTTTTTT.

V gene TRBV30 combines with J gene TRBJ2-3, with D maybe TRBD2 (6 bases). In germline, CDR1 is GTSNPN, CDR2 SVGIG (reference sequence). The CDR3 has 14 residues. Trimming pared 5 bases from V and 1 base from J, leaving 13 bases between. The CDR3 here is CAWAEGTGTDTQYF. DNA of the CDR3: TGTGCCTGGGCGGAGGGGACGGGCACAGATACGCAGTATTTT.

This clone was seen a handful of times. This sequence joins TRBV10-2 and TRBJ1-2; 9 nucleotides line up with TRBD1. There are 13 residues in the CDR3. Germline assignment: CDR1 WSHSY and CDR2 SAAADI. With 8 bases clipped from V and 8 bases from J, the junction kept 9 bases outside the gene matches. CDR3 protein: CASGGQGSDGYTF. DNA of the CDR3: TGCGCCAGCGGGGGACAGGGATCGGACGGCTACACCTTC.

The V and J genes are TRBV18 and TRBJ2-3; D unresolved. This CDR3 region has 13 residues. Per the germline V gene, CDR1 is KGHSH and CDR2 is LQKENI. The V gene lost 2 bases and the J gene lost 4 bases, with 7 bases spanning the gap. The CDR3 protein is CASSPGQADTQYF. In DNA, the CDR3 is TGTGCCAGCTCACCAGGGCAGGCAGATACGCAGTATTTT.